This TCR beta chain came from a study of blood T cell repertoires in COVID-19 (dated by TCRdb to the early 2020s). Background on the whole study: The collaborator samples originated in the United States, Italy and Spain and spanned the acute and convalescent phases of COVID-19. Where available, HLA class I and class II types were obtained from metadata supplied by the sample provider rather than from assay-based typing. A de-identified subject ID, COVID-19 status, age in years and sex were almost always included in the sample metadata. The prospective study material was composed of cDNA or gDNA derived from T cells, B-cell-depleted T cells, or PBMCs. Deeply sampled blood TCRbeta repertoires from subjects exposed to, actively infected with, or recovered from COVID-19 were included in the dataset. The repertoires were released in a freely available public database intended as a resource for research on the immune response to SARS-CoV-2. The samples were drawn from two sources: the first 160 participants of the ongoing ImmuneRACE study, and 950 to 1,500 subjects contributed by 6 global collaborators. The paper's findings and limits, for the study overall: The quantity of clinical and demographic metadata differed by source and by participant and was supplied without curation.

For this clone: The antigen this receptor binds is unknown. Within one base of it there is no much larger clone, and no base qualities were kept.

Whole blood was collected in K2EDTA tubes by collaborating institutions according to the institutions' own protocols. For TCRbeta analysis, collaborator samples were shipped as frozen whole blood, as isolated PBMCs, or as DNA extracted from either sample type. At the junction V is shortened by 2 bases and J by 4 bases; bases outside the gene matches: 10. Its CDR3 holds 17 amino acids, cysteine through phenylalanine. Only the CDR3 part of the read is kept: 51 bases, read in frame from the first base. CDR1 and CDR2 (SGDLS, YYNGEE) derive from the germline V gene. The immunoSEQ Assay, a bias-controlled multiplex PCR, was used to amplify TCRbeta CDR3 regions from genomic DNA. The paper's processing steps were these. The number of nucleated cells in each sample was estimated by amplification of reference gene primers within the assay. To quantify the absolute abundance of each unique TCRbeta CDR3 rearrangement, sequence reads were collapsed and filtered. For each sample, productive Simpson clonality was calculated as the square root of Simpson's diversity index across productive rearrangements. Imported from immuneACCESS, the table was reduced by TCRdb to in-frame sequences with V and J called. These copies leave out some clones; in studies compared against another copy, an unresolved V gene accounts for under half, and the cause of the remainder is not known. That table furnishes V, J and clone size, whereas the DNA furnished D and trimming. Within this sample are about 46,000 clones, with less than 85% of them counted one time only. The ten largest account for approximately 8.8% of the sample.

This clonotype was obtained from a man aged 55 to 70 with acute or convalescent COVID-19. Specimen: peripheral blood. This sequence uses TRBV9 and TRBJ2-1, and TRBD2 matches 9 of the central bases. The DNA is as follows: TGTGCCAGCAGCGTGGGACTTAGCGGGGGTGGGTACAATGAGCAGTTCTTC. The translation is CASSVGLSGGGYNEQFF. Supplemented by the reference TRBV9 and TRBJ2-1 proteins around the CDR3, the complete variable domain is DSGVTQTPKHLITATGQRVTLRCSPRSGDLSVYWYQQSLDQGLQFLIQYYNGEERAKGNILERFSAQQFPDLHSELNLSSLELGDSALYFCASSVGLSGGGYNEQFFGPGTRLTVL.